Each of the 30 T cell receptor beta chains below was sequenced from the same sample in a study of regulatory T cells in long-lasting Graves disease. Stated time point: persistent/refractory GD, antithyroid drugs over 5 years with positive TRAb. Isolated PBMC RNA provided the starting material for the TCR library. For TCR beta, libraries came from iRepertoire HTBI primers and Arm-PCR of CDR3 regions. TCRdb itself ran the multiplex PCR reads through MiXCR, one entry per CDR3 protein. Of 400,000 to 500,000 distinct CDR3 sequences listed, roughly 21% are singletons. The input for sequencing was peripheral blood mononuclear cells (PBMCs), taken when the disease was refractory, from a patient treated with antithyroid drugs. The receptors were sampled from a female donor with Graves disease.

This clonotype was recorded many times. This chain links TRBV7-2 with TRBJ1-2; 9 bases are shared with TRBD1. This CDR3 contains 14 residues. In germline, CDR1 is SGHTA, CDR2 FQGNSA. V trimming: 5 bases; J trimming: 7 bases; junction bases outside the gene matches: 8. The CDR3 DNA sequence: TGTGCCAGCAGCGGCGGGACAGGGCGAGGTGGCTACACCTTC. Residues: CASSGGTGRGGYTF.

This clonotype was found many times. The chain combines TRBV2 with TRBJ1-1, with TRBD1 matching over 7 bases. Germline V CDR1 and CDR2: SNHLY, FYNNEI. V lost 7 bases and J lost 4; bases outside the gene matches: 6. The length of the CDR3 is 13 residues. The DNA of the CDR3 is TGTGCCAGCAAGGGGGCTAGTGGCACTGAAGCTTTCTTT. Amino acids: CASKGASGTEAFF.

This clonotype has ten or more counts. V usage is TRBV6-1 and J usage is TRBJ1-2; 9 positions match TRBD1. The CDR3 runs to 14 residues. Trimming took 5 bases from V and 4 from J; bases not matched to a gene: 5. Per the germline V gene, CDR1 is MNHNS and CDR2 is SASEGT. In DNA form, the CDR3 reads TGTGCCAGCAGTCCAGGACAGGGGATCTATGGCTACACCTTC. The encoded protein is CASSPGQGIYGYTF.

This clonotype was seen only a few times. The rearrangement links TRBV19 to TRBJ1-3, with D perhaps matching TRBD1 (5 bases). The V gene lost 9 bases and the J gene lost 3 bases, with 18 bases spanning the gap. Germline CDR1 reads LNHDA; CDR2 reads SQIVND (reference sequence). CDR3 size: 15 residues. CDR3 loop: CASRTHPTVGNTIYF. The CDR3 DNA reads TGTGCCAGCAGAACACACCCGACAGTTGGAAACACCATATATTTT.

The rearrangement joins TRBV20-1 to TRBJ2-5; 7 bases map to TRBD2. J gave up 5 bases and V 7 bases, and 13 bases lay outside the gene matches. The germline gives CDR1 DFQATT, CDR2 SNEGSKA (reference sequence). There are 14 residues in the CDR3. The CDR3 is CSVKESAGVETQYF. The CDR3 DNA reads TGCAGTGTTAAAGAGAGTGCGGGAGTGGAGACCCAGTACTTC.

This chain uses TRBV27 with TRBJ1-3; D remains unclear. With 2 bases removed from V and 2 bases from J, the gap between germline ends came to 10 bases. The CDR3 consists of 15 residues. From germline, CDR1 is MNHEY and CDR2 SMNVEV (reference sequence). The CDR3 sequence: CASSLIGSAGNTIYF. In DNA form, the CDR3 reads TGTGCCAGCAGTTTAATAGGGTCCGCTGGAAACACCATATATTTT.

This clonotype has at least ten counts. The rearrangement joins TRBV27 to TRBJ1-5, with 7 positions matching TRBD1. The V segment lost 4 bases and the J segment 0 bases; nucleotides outside the gene matches: 9. The CDR3 totals 17 residues. Germline V CDR1 and CDR2: MNHEY, SMNVEV (reference sequence). The CDR3 DNA follows: TGTGCCAGCAGTTCAATTGATGACAGGGCTAGCAATCAGCCCCAGCATTTT. This gives the protein CASSSIDDRASNQPQHF.

The sample holds many counts of this clonotype. V usage is TRBV28 and J usage is TRBJ1-2; 7 bases align to TRBD1. The length of the CDR3 is 15 residues. From germline, CDR1 is MDHEN and CDR2 SYDVKM. Trimming cost V 2 bases and J 8 bases; bases outside gene matches: 11. CDR3 protein: CASSLPNPTGRGYTF. The CDR3 DNA follows: TGTGCCAGCAGTTTACCAAACCCGACAGGGAGAGGCTACACCTTC.

This clonotype turned up a few times. The chain uses TRBV29-1 and TRBJ1-1; TRBD1 matches at 9 bases. Trimming took 4 bases from V and 8 from J; bases not matched to a gene: 5. The germline gives CDR1 SQVTM, CDR2 ANQGSEA. This CDR3 is built from 12 residues. The CDR3 spells CSVGTGEVEAFF. CDR3 in DNA: TGCAGCGTTGGGACAGGGGAAGTCGAAGCTTTCTTT.

As to this clonotype: A much larger clone is a single base away; this may be a read error. The rearrangement joins TRBV28 to TRBJ2-7; TRBD2 agrees at 7 bases. The CDR3 spans 15 residues. The germline gives CDR1 MDHEN, CDR2 SYDVKM. CDR3 protein: CAGSSFGGRFYEQYF. CDR3 sequence (DNA): TGTGCCGGCAGTTCGTTTGGCGGGAGATTTTACGAGCAGTACTTC. The full variable domain, in which reference TRBV28 and TRBJ2-7 provide the parts outside the CDR3, is DVKVTQSSRYLVKRTGEKVFLECVQDMDHENMFWYRQDPGLGLRLIYFSYDVKMKEKGDIPEGYSVSREKKERFSLILESASTNQTSMYLCAGSSFGGRFYEQYFGPGTRLTVT.

A few counts support this clonotype. The chain links TRBV28 to TRBJ2-1, with 13 bases aligning to TRBD2. The CDR3 length is 15 residues. CDR1 is MDHEN and CDR2 is SYDVKM in the germline V gene. The trim removed 6 bases at V and 4 bases at J, leaving 3 bases unmatched. The CDR3 region is CASSRGLAGYNEQFF. The DNA of the CDR3 is TGTGCCAGCAGCCGGGGACTAGCGGGATACAATGAGCAGTTCTTC.

Notes on this clonotype: This likely comes from a read error, as the CDR3 has no conserved phenylalanine or tryptophan at its end. The V call is TRBV4-1, the J call TRBJ1-1, with 8 bases identical to TRBD1. The CDR3 has 17 amino acids. The germline gives CDR1 MGHRA, CDR2 YSYEKL. With V trimmed by 1 base and J by 2 bases, 9 bases remained unmatched. CDR3 nucleotides: TGCGCCAGCAGCCAAGGGGTCCCGGGACAGGCAAACACTGAAGCTTTCTCT. Its protein product is CASSQGVPGQANTEAFS.

This clonotype showed up just a few times. The gene calls are TRBV7-2 and TRBJ1-5; D might be TRBD1 (5 bases). Trimming left V 0 bases short and J 3 bases short, with 9 bases between. The CDR3 totals 15 residues. CDR1 SGHTA and CDR2 FQGNSA come from the germline V gene. CDR3 loop: CASSLAGGYNQPQHF. The CDR3 DNA reads TGTGCCAGCAGCTTAGCCGGGGGGTACAATCAGCCCCAGCATTTT.

This clonotype was seen repeatedly, ten times or more. The chain joins TRBV10-2 to TRBJ2-5, with D uncertain. V shed 0 bases and J shed 5 bases, with 7 bases lying between them. This CDR3 has 13 residues. CDR1 and CDR2 (germline): WSHSY, SAAADI. CDR3 DNA: TGCGCCAGCAGTGAGTCGGGCAGGGAGACCCAGTACTTC. Its translation is CASSESGRETQYF.

In this sample, this clonotype turned up many times. The chain has TRBV12-3 or TRBV12-4 and TRBJ1-5; no clear D. The CDR3 covers 14 residues. Trimming took 7 bases from V and 1 from J, leaving 11 bases between them. The CDR3 sequence: CASIARGSNQPQHF. The CDR3 region has the DNA TGTGCCAGCATTGCGAGAGGAAGCAATCAGCCCCAGCATTTT.

This clonotype was seen more than once but under ten times. V is TRBV7-9 and J is TRBJ1-5, with 9 bases identical to TRBD1. Germline assignment: CDR1 SEHNR and CDR2 FQNEAQ (reference sequence). V lost 5 bases, J lost 6 bases, and 32 bases stayed unmatched. This CDR3 comprises 23 residues. This CDR3 reads CASSPVRRGEGTGRGLMVQPQHF. The CDR3 DNA reads TGTGCCAGCAGCCCCGTCCGGCGGGGGGAGGGGACAGGGAGAGGACTTATGGTTCAGCCCCAGCATTTT.

The chain has TRBV5-5 and TRBJ2-1; D may correspond to TRBD1 or TRBD2 (5 bases each). Germline V gene lookup returns CDR1 SGHKS and CDR2 YYEKEE (reference sequence). V lost 4 bases and J 13 bases, leaving 18 bases between the germline ends. The CDR3 spans 13 residues. The CDR3 DNA follows: TGTGCCAGCAGCCCCCGGGGCTCGTACCCCCAGTTCTTC. Translated, it gives CASSPRGSYPQFF.

The gene calls are TRBV6-1 and TRBJ1-2; 12 bases map to TRBD1. This CDR3 has 18 amino acids. V lost 3 bases, J lost 4 bases, and 12 bases stayed unmatched. Germline CDR1 and CDR2: MNHNS and SASEGT. The CDR3: CASSEEPGQGAAGYGYTF. CDR3 DNA: TGTGCCAGCAGTGAGGAACCGGGACAGGGGGCTGCGGGCTATGGCTACACCTTC.

This clonotype was counted at least ten times. The chain joins TRBV11-2 to TRBJ2-7; 11 nucleotides line up with TRBD2. Germline loops: CDR1 SGHAT, CDR2 FQNNGV. J was trimmed by 5 bases and V by 6 bases; bases with no gene match: 9. The CDR3 loop spans 15 amino acids. The CDR3, as DNA: TGTGCCAGCAGAATTAGCGGGGGGGCATCAGACGAGCAGTACTTC. Translated, it gives CASRISGGASDEQYF.

On this clonotype: Given a much more abundant clone one base away, this may be a read error. This chain uses TRBV29-1 with TRBJ1-4; D call uncertain. Germline V gene lookup returns CDR1 SQVTM and CDR2 ANQGSEA. This CDR3 region has 13 residues. The ends were cut back, 0 bases at V and 10 bases at J, with 12 bases in the middle. The CDR3: CSVEDRGGGKLFF. The CDR3 bases are TGCAGCGTTGAAGATCGAGGAGGTGGAAAACTGTTTTTT.

The J gene is TRBJ1-2, the V gene TRBV5-6; 10 bases fit TRBD1. The length of the CDR3 is 14 residues. Unmatched junction bases numbered 4, after V lost 4 bases and J lost 4 bases. CDR1 and CDR2 from the germline V gene are SGHDT and YYEEEE. CDR3 sequence: CASSRDRGTYGYTF. Here the CDR3 DNA reads TGTGCCAGCAGCAGGGACAGGGGAACCTATGGCTACACCTTC.

This clonotype was observed a handful of times. The chain uses TRBV28 and TRBJ2-3; D is unclear. This CDR3 has 16 amino acids. Germline CDR1 is MDHEN and CDR2 is SYDVKM. V dropped 4 bases and J dropped 0 bases, with 14 bases sitting between them. The CDR3 is CASSSLSDRSTDTQYF. In DNA form, the CDR3 reads TGTGCCAGCAGTTCCCTTTCGGATAGAAGCACAGATACGCAGTATTTT. Using reference TRBV28 and TRBJ2-3 for the parts outside the CDR3, the full variable domain is DVKVTQSSRYLVKRTGEKVFLECVQDMDHENMFWYRQDPGLGLRLIYFSYDVKMKEKGDIPEGYSVSREKKERFSLILESASTNQTSMYLCASSSLSDRSTDTQYFGPGTRLTVL.

The rearrangement joins TRBV6-1 to TRBJ2-7, with 7 bases aligning to TRBD2. This CDR3 is 14 amino acids long. With V trimmed by 4 bases and J by 2 bases, 5 bases remained unmatched. Germline V lookup: CDR1 MNHNS, CDR2 SASEGT. The CDR3: CASSATGGTYEQYF. The DNA of the CDR3 is TGTGCCAGCAGTGCCACGGGGGGAACCTACGAGCAGTACTTC.

V gene TRBV7-2 combines with J gene TRBJ2-5, with 11 positions matching TRBD2. Germline-derived CDR1 and CDR2 are SGHTA and FQGNSA. V gave up 5 bases and J gave up 5 bases; unmatched junction bases: 7. The CDR3 has 15 residues. CDR3 sequence: CASSLQGLAEETQYF. The DNA of the CDR3 is TGTGCCAGCAGCCTACAGGGACTAGCGGAGGAGACCCAGTACTTC.

The table lists this clonotype with a few counts. This chain links TRBV24-1 with TRBJ2-7; D is possibly TRBD1 or TRBD2 (5 bases each). Trimming removed 5 bases at V and 0 bases at J, with 13 bases between. This CDR3 is built from 15 residues. From germline, CDR1 is KGHDR and CDR2 SFDVKD. This chain's CDR3 is CATSGTDSGSYEQYF. CDR3 DNA: TGTGCCACCAGTGGGACTGACAGCGGCTCCTACGAGCAGTACTTC.

This clonotype was seen at least ten times. The rearrangement links TRBV12-3 or TRBV12-4 to TRBJ1-5; 7 bases align to TRBD1. The CDR3 is made up of 14 amino acids. V trimming: 3 bases; J trimming: 6 bases; junction bases outside the gene matches: 5. In nucleotides, the CDR3 is TGTGCCAGCAGTTTTGCACAGGGGAGTCAGCCCCAGCATTTT. Translation: CASSFAQGSQPQHF.

This chain links TRBV28 with TRBJ2-7; 9 bases map to TRBD1. The CDR3 runs 16 residues. V trimming: 3 bases; J trimming: 0 bases; junction bases outside the gene matches: 6. Germline loops: CDR1 MDHEN, CDR2 SYDVKM. CDR3 loop: CASSLDGQGTSYEQYF. The CDR3 coding sequence is TGTGCCAGCAGTTTGGACGGACAGGGGACCTCCTACGAGCAGTACTTC. Full variable domain (rest looked up from reference TRBV28 and TRBJ2-7): DVKVTQSSRYLVKRTGEKVFLECVQDMDHENMFWYRQDPGLGLRLIYFSYDVKMKEKGDIPEGYSVSREKKERFSLILESASTNQTSMYLCASSLDGQGTSYEQYFGPGTRLTVT.

This clonotype was counted at least ten times. The chain recombines TRBV7-9 with TRBJ1-1; no clear D gene. The CDR3 length is 11 residues. V lost 1 base and J lost 7, with 4 bases in between. Germline V gene sequence: CDR1 SEHNR, CDR2 FQNEAQ (reference sequence). CDR3 residues: CASSLGYEAFF. The CDR3 DNA reads as TGTGCCAGCAGCTTAGGATATGAAGCTTTCTTT.

This clonotype was picked up many times. This chain uses TRBV2 with TRBJ2-6, with D possibly being TRBD1 (6 bases). The V end lost 4 bases, the J end lost 0 bases, and 7 bases lay between the germline ends. The CDR3 sequence is 15 residues long. Germline V CDR1 and CDR2: SNHLY, FYNNEI. The CDR3 is CASSGTVSGANVLTF. The CDR3 bases are TGTGCCAGCAGTGGGACAGTCTCTGGGGCCAACGTCCTGACTTTC.

There are many counts of this clonotype. The J gene is TRBJ2-5, the V gene TRBV3-1; D may be TRBD2 (6 bases). Germline V gene lookup returns CDR1 LGHDT and CDR2 YNNKEL (reference sequence). With 1 base removed from V and 7 bases from J, the gap between germline ends came to 10 bases. The length of the CDR3 is 13 residues. In DNA, the CDR3 is TGTGCCAGCAGCCAAGGGGCGGGGCGGACCCAGTACTTC. Its translation: CASSQGAGRTQYF.